This record looks at one TCR beta chain sequence and its context. Its antigen is not known. Clones were read by immunoSEQ multiplex PCR, and TCRdb kept only the in-frame ones, dropping some. The profile shows roughly 30,000 clones, about 89% of them singletons. The data stem from a study of T cells in narcolepsy. Study information: Healthy controls were enrolled alongside patients with narcolepsy type 1 or type 2. Study conclusions and caveats: Reportedly, autoreactive clonotypes were serially detected in patients' blood but not controls'. Autoreactive clone sequences were missing from some blood memory CD4+ repertoires.

Trimming removed 0 bases at V and 8 bases at J, with 6 bases between. The CDR3 totals 12 residues. From germline, CDR1 is SGHNT and CDR2 YYREEE (reference sequence). The rearrangement uses TRBV5-4 and TRBJ2-1; D gene uncertain. The sequence came from a human donor in good health. Sequenced sample: memory (CD45RA-) CD4+ T cells from blood. CDR3 protein: CASSLDGYEQFF. The CDR3, as DNA: TGTGCCAGCAGCTTGGACGGGTATGAGCAGTTCTTC.